This T cell receptor (beta chain) came from a study of Ad26.COV2.S vaccination and SARS-CoV-2 variants listed by TCRdb under 2021. In terms of the full investigation: Donors in the vaccine arm were drawn from COV1001, a phase I-IIa trial of Ad26.COV2.S in healthy adults that was multicentre, randomized, double-blind and placebo-controlled. Dosing of Ad26.COV2.S was intramuscular, at either 5x10^10 or 1x10^11 viral particles, delivered as one shot or as two shots spaced 56 days apart. TCRbeta repertoire sequencing served as the tool for gauging how specific and how broad the SARS-CoV-2-reactive T cell receptors were following Ad26.COV2.S vaccination. A total of about 30 samples were included in the TCR-sequenced set, comprising around 19 Ad26.COV2.S vaccine recipients, 5 placebo recipients and 8 SARS-CoV-2 convalescent individuals. Participants in the trial were split at random into five groups of five each, receiving low-dose or high-dose Ad26.COV2.S once or twice, or else placebo on both occasions. Investigators remained blinded to trial group allocation during experiments and outcome assessment. Beyond this particular receptor, the publication reports: After vaccination, spike-specific CD8+ and CD4+ T cell responses were reported to show substantial breadth. The authors noted that total T cell responses may have been underestimated by the TCR breadth and depth analyses. Comparing responses between vaccine doses or regimens was not something the study was powered to do. Vaccine and placebo recipients had similar non-spike TCR breadth, a finding consistent with the vaccine containing only spike. Ad26.COV2.S recipients had higher spike-specific TCR breadth than placebo recipients (P = 0.0014).

The treatment or condition label, read with the paper, signifies: about 20 received Ad26.COV2.S at low or high dose, single or two shots; 5 received placebo; per-sample allocation not given. For vaccine and placebo recipients, the sequenced repertoires came from samples collected on day 63 after the first injection. In Cohort 1b, about 25 adults aged 18-55 years were enrolled at a single site in Boston, USA, between 29 July and 7 August 2020. Ad26.COV2.S was a replication-incompetent adenovirus type 26 vector that expressed a prefusion-stabilized SARS-CoV-2 spike protein derived from the original Wuhan strain. TCRbeta CDR3 regions were sequenced with the immunoSEQ Assay. After extraction, genomic DNA underwent amplification by bias-controlled multiplex PCR, followed by high-throughput sequencing. The authors' pipeline ran thus. Collapsing and filtering of sequences were performed to quantify the absolute abundance of each unique TCRbeta CDR3 region. T cell fraction was estimated by normalizing TCRbeta template counts to usable DNA, which was measured by amplifying reference genes present in all nucleated cells. Repertoire TCRs were annotated as SARS-CoV-2-specific by exact matching of V gene, CDR3 amino acid sequence and J gene to a known reactive TCR set. MIRA supplied the reference SARS-CoV-2 TCR set, which was filtered for enrichment in COVID-19-positive ImmuneCODE repertoires so that public or cross-reactive TCRs were removed. Based on the MIRA antigens, annotated TCRs were further analysed at the level of specific ORF or position within ORF. Depth was the summed frequency of annotated unique rearrangements, while breadth was defined as annotated unique rearrangements over total unique productive rearrangements. Two-sided Wilcoxon rank-sum tests were applied when comparing TCR breadth between groups. TCRdb re-hosts the immuneACCESS table, in-frame sequences only. Its copies lack some clones; in the studies checked, an unresolved V gene accounts for under half of them, and the cause for the rest is not known. For V, J and clone size, that table is used; D and trimming come from the DNA. This sample holds a few hundred thousand clones; 90% were observed only once. The ten largest account for approximately 4.3% of the sample.

Points on this clone: Its antigen specificity is not known. One base away there is no much larger clone; base qualities are not given.

This sequence was found in a person aged 18-65 years who received the Ad26.COV2.S COVID-19 vaccine or a placebo. The starting material was peripheral blood, obtained in a trial of Ad26.COV2.S vaccine versus placebo.

The DNA is TGTGCCAGCCAGGGCGGGAGGGGAGACAATGAGCAGTTCTTC. The translation is CASQGGRGDNEQFF. Here the chain combines TRBV6-5 and TRBJ2-1, with 9 bases matching TRBD2. Spanning cysteine to phenylalanine, the CDR3 consists of 14 amino acids. Solely the CDR3 DNA is kept, with 42 bases framed from the first base. Trimming takes 8 bases off V and 5 bases off J; junction bases not matched to a gene: 7. Reading the germline V gene gives CDR1 MNHEY and CDR2 SVGAGI.